This is a list of T cell receptor beta chains from one sample in a study of shared clonotypes between healthy human individuals. Only in-frame clones appear in the TCRdb table, and some are missing; sequencing was by immunoSEQ multiplex PCR. This table has 780,000 or so clones, 72% appearing once. The sample was memory CD4+ T cells sorted from blood. These receptors were collected from a woman aged 25 to 39 in good health. Each CDR3 is given with its conserved first and last residue.

j_call: TRBJ2-2; v_call: TRBV5-4; cdr3_aa: CASSLVGGEDTGELFF
j_call: TRBJ1-5; v_call: TRBV2; cdr3_aa: CASSFPPRSYSNQPQHF
j_call: TRBJ1-5; v_call: TRBV11-1; cdr3_aa: CASRSRGVGHQPQHF
j_call: TRBJ2-7; v_call: TRBV18; cdr3_aa: CASSPSYYEQYF
j_call: TRBJ1-5; v_call: TRBV2; cdr3_aa: CASSDVVAEGQPQHF
j_call: TRBJ2-7; v_call: TRBV5-1; cdr3_aa: CASSPQGGTYEQYF
j_call: TRBJ2-4; v_call: TRBV4-1; cdr3_aa: CASSQGGSGPMFQYF
j_call: TRBJ1-5; v_call: TRBV2; cdr3_aa: CASRMTVSNQPQHF
j_call: TRBJ2-3; v_call: TRBV29-1; cdr3_aa: CSVTYSTDTQYF
j_call: TRBJ2-7; v_call: TRBV6-6; cdr3_aa: CASKFGGSYEQYF
j_call: TRBJ1-2; v_call: TRBV30; cdr3_aa: CAWRTGVYGYTF
j_call: TRBJ2-6; v_call: TRBV11-2; cdr3_aa: CASSLDVVSGANVLTF
j_call: TRBJ1-1; v_call: TRBV18; cdr3_aa: CASSKTENTEAFF
j_call: TRBJ1-4; v_call: TRBV14; cdr3_aa: CASSQDSGTGRGKLFF
j_call: TRBJ2-5; v_call: TRBV11-2; cdr3_aa: CASSLGGQSKETQYF
j_call: TRBJ2-3; v_call: TRBV28; cdr3_aa: CASSLQGGLDTQYF
j_call: TRBJ2-2; v_call: TRBV5-1; cdr3_aa: CASQFRDRVGELFF
j_call: TRBJ2-7; v_call: TRBV10-3; cdr3_aa: CAISDSGQGTYEQYF
j_call: TRBJ2-7; v_call: TRBV28; cdr3_aa: CASSPRYEQYF
j_call: TRBJ2-7; v_call: TRBV27; cdr3_aa: CASSFGLSGGSSYEQYF
j_call: TRBJ1-1; v_call: TRBV7-3; cdr3_aa: CASSFMEGLGTEAFF
j_call: TRBJ1-1; v_call: TRBV6-6; cdr3_aa: CATRIDQNTEAFF
j_call: TRBJ1-1; v_call: TRBV28; cdr3_aa: CASRKRGTEAFF
j_call: TRBJ2-5; v_call: TRBV5-1; cdr3_aa: CASSYGQGETQYF
j_call: TRBJ2-7; v_call: TRBV10-3; cdr3_aa: CATRRDSPYEQYF
j_call: TRBJ1-3; v_call: TRBV5-1; cdr3_aa: CASSWGDTIYF
j_call: TRBJ1-3; v_call: TRBV10-1; cdr3_aa: CATNSRTGVNTIYF
j_call: TRBJ1-2; v_call: TRBV7-9; cdr3_aa: CASSLKPDLKYYGYTF
j_call: TRBJ2-1; v_call: TRBV5-1; cdr3_aa: CASRLAGPIYNEQFF
j_call: TRBJ2-1; v_call: TRBV5-6; cdr3_aa: CASRLTGSISYNEQFF
j_call: TRBJ1-1; v_call: TRBV28; cdr3_aa: CASSLSRTAHTEAFF
j_call: TRBJ2-7; v_call: TRBV25-1; cdr3_aa: CASSAPGGFSEQYF
j_call: TRBJ2-1; v_call: TRBV4-1; cdr3_aa: CASSQVLRTSGRSSNEQFF
j_call: TRBJ2-2; v_call: TRBV10-3; cdr3_aa: CAISSRDYTGELFF
j_call: TRBJ2-1; v_call: TRBV25-1; cdr3_aa: CASSEPSPESSYNEQFF
j_call: TRBJ1-1; v_call: TRBV6-1; cdr3_aa: CASGPGGALGTEAFF
j_call: TRBJ2-7; v_call: TRBV10-3; cdr3_aa: CAISSSYEQYF
j_call: TRBJ1-1; v_call: TRBV21-1; cdr3_aa: CASSNRDRVSKSTENTEAFF
j_call: TRBJ2-7; v_call: TRBV6-1; cdr3_aa: CASSNSGVSSYEQYF
j_call: TRBJ2-5; v_call: TRBV6-1; cdr3_aa: CASRLLGRGETQYF
j_call: TRBJ1-2; v_call: TRBV10-3; cdr3_aa: CAISESYSRGYTF
j_call: TRBJ1-5; v_call: TRBV5-6; cdr3_aa: CASSRNIEDREVQPQHF
j_call: TRBJ2-5; v_call: TRBV10-1; cdr3_aa: CASSDAGDRRTQYF
j_call: TRBJ1-1; v_call: TRBV7-9; cdr3_aa: CASSLVGARNTEAFF
j_call: TRBJ2-1; v_call: TRBV11-3; cdr3_aa: CASSLGSGKGASYNEQFF
j_call: TRBJ2-1; v_call: TRBV7-8; cdr3_aa: CASSLRRAGDPPRLGQFF
j_call: TRBJ2-7; v_call: TRBV4-2; cdr3_aa: CASGTSGNYEQYF
j_call: TRBJ1-4; v_call: TRBV6-1; cdr3_aa: CASSVLGREKLFF
j_call: TRBJ1-1; v_call: TRBV7-3; cdr3_aa: CASSSGQGNTEAFF
j_call: TRBJ1-3; v_call: TRBV5-1; cdr3_aa: CASSLDPGQGSTGNTIYF
j_call: TRBJ2-7; v_call: TRBV29-1; cdr3_aa: CSATGTGVEQYF
j_call: TRBJ2-1; v_call: TRBV28; cdr3_aa: CASTWTGAYNEQFF
j_call: TRBJ2-6; v_call: TRBV2; cdr3_aa: CASGAGANVLTF
j_call: TRBJ1-2; v_call: TRBV5-1; cdr3_aa: CASSSQDSSAGYTF